This record covers a single T cell receptor (beta chain). Using immunoSEQ multiplex PCR, the repertoire was profiled, and TCRdb retains in-frame clones only, with some absent. The repertoire has about 13,000 clones, around three quarters of them found once; the top ten carry approximately 22%. The data are from a study of PD-1 blockade in classical Hodgkin lymphoma. Every one of the patients relapsed after autologous stem cell transplantation (brentuximab vedotin exposure was variable). Complete response, partial response or progressive disease made up the best responses. The input for sequencing was peripheral blood mononuclear cells (PBMCs), taken at baseline. The receptor was isolated from a human donor with classical Hodgkin lymphoma.

The CDR3 region has the DNA TGTGCCAGCTCAGGAGGGGGCCTGGAGACCCAGTACTTC. Protein product: CASSGGGLETQYF. This sequence joins TRBV18 and TRBJ2-5; TRBD1 is a possible D gene (7 bases). V dropped 5 bases and J dropped 5 bases, with 12 bases sitting between them. CDR1 is KGHSH, CDR2 LQKENI, per germline. The CDR3 extends over 13 amino acids.